These 30 T cell receptor beta chains originate from one sample sequenced in a study of blood T cell repertoires in COVID-19. Sequenced by immunoSEQ multiplex PCR; TCRdb stores in-frame clones only, minus some. The sample includes 150,000 to 200,000 clones, 85% to 90% of them seen just once. The sample consisted of PBMCs or T cells enriched from blood (not recorded which). These receptors all stem from a woman in her forties or fifties who had recovered from COVID-19.

V gene TRBV15 combines with J gene TRBJ1-2; 7 positions match TRBD1. This CDR3 region has 16 residues. The junction had 8 bases not matched to a gene; V was cut back by 0 bases and J by 4 bases. CDR1 and CDR2 (germline): LNHNV, YYDKDF (reference sequence). CDR3 in amino acids: CATSRDRGGQLYGYTF. The CDR3 DNA reads as TGTGCCACCAGCAGAGATCGGGGGGGACAGCTCTATGGCTACACCTTC. Variable domain in full (rest from reference TRBV15 and TRBJ1-2): DAMVIQNPRYQVTQFGKPVTLSCSQTLNHNVMYWYQQKSSQAPKLLFHYYDKDFNNEADTPDNFQSRRPNTSFCFLDIRSPGLGDTAMYLCATSRDRGGQLYGYTFGSGTRLTVV.

V usage is TRBV11-2 and J usage is TRBJ2-3; 7 bases agree with TRBD1. This CDR3 has 15 residues. Losses at the gene ends were 5 bases for V and 4 bases for J; bases not matched to a gene: 9. Germline CDR1 and CDR2: SGHAT and FQNNGV. DNA for the CDR3: TGTGCCAGCAGCCGGCGACAGGGCCGCGCAGATACGCAGTATTTT. It codes for CASSRRQGRADTQYF.

The rearrangement links TRBV5-6 to TRBJ2-1; TRBD2 aligns across 12 bases. CDR3 length: 15 residues. Losses at the gene ends were 3 bases for V and 4 bases for J; bases not matched to a gene: 2. The germline CDR1 and CDR2 sequences are SGHDT and YYEEEE. Here the CDR3 reads CASSSTSGGYNEQFF. The CDR3 coding sequence is TGTGCCAGCAGCTCGACTAGCGGGGGTTACAATGAGCAGTTCTTC. The full variable domain, completed using reference TRBV5-6 and TRBJ2-1, is DAGVTQSPTHLIKTRGQQVTLRCSPKSGHDTVSWYQQALGQGPQFIFQYYEEEERQRGNFPDRFSGHQFPNYSSELNVNALLLGDSALYLCASSSTSGGYNEQFFGPGTRLTVL.

This sequence joins TRBV4-3 and TRBJ1-1, with D perhaps TRBD1 (5 bases). The CDR3 runs 16 residues. Germline CDR1 LGHNA, CDR2 YSLEER. Trimming removed 0 bases at V and 7 bases at J, with 18 bases between. The CDR3 DNA sequence: TGCGCCAGCAGCCAAGAACTCGACAGACGGTCGAGTGAAGCTTTCTTT. Translating gives CASSQELDRRSSEAFF.

The V call is TRBV11-1, the J call TRBJ2-3, with a possible D match to TRBD1 (5 bases). In germline, CDR1 is SGHAT, CDR2 FQDESV (reference sequence). The CDR3 is 16 amino acids. Between the trimmed V and J ends, which lost 2 bases and 1 base, there was a span of 13 bases. The CDR3 here is CASSLSPGARTDTQYF. Here the CDR3 DNA reads TGTGCCAGCAGCTTAAGCCCTGGGGCTCGCACAGATACGCAGTATTTT.

The V call is TRBV4-3, the J call TRBJ1-4, with a tentative D call TRBD1 (5 bases). V lost 1 base to trimming and J lost 0 bases, with 9 bases between them. The CDR3 has 16 amino acids. In germline, CDR1 is LGHNA, CDR2 YSLEER. The CDR3 loop is CASSQVDSATNEKLFF. CDR3 nucleotide sequence: TGCGCCAGCAGCCAAGTCGACAGCGCAACTAATGAAAAACTGTTTTTT.

The chain couples TRBV19 to TRBJ1-1; D is possibly TRBD1 (6 bases). The CDR3 is 13 residues long. CDR1 and CDR2 (germline): LNHDA, SQIVND (reference sequence). V dropped 3 bases and J dropped 3 bases, with 8 bases sitting between them. CDR3 bases: TGTGCCAGTAGTATGGGGGCCCACACTGAAGCTTTCTTT. This gives the protein CASSMGAHTEAFF.

CDR3 sequence reads: CASSVLQGAYEQYF. CDR3 sequence (DNA): TGCGCCAGCAGCGTACTACAGGGGGCCTACGAGCAGTACTTC. The V call is TRBV5-1, the J call TRBJ2-7, with 8 bases lining up with TRBD1. The CDR3 is 14 amino acids. V shed 4 bases and J 2 bases; nucleotides not matched to a gene: 5. Germline-derived CDR1 and CDR2 are SGHRS and YFSETQ.

The V call is TRBV5-5, the J call TRBJ2-2; D unclear. The germline CDR1 and CDR2 sequences are SGHKS and YYEKEE (reference sequence). Trimming took off 4 bases at V and 3 bases at J, with 13 bases between the two ends. The CDR3 is 15 amino acids. DNA of the CDR3: TGTGCCAGCAGCCCCGGCCCGGCGGACACCGGGGAGCTGTTTTTT. It translates to CASSPGPADTGELFF. Drawing the rest from reference TRBV5-5 and TRBJ2-2, the complete variable domain is DAGVTQSPTHLIKTRGQQVTLRCSPISGHKSVSWYQQVLGQGPQFIFQYYEKEERGRGNFPDRFSARQFPNYSSELNVNALLLGDSALYLCASSPGPADTGELFFGEGSRLTVL.

V and J are TRBV19 and TRBJ2-5; 9 bases are a match to TRBD1. The CDR3 is made up of 19 amino acids. The germline V gene encodes CDR1 LNHDA and CDR2 SQIVND (reference sequence). The V and J ends lost 5 bases and 1 base, in that order; junction bases with no gene match: 17. CDR3 in amino acids: CASSPLSILRDRAQETQYF. The CDR3 coding sequence is TGTGCCAGTAGTCCCTTGAGTATCTTGCGGGACAGGGCCCAAGAGACCCAGTACTTC.

Here the CDR3 reads CATSPSPPSSDTQYF. CDR3 DNA sequence: TGTGCCACTTCCCCCTCCCCTCCTTCCTCGGATACGCAGTATTTT. J is TRBJ2-3 and V is TRBV3-1 (or the pseudogene TRBV3-2); D ambiguous. V lost 10 bases and J 6 bases, leaving 23 bases between the germline ends. The CDR3 sequence is 15 residues long. Germline values: CDR1 LGHDT, CDR2 YNNKEL (reference sequence).

The chain links TRBV7-2 to TRBJ1-3; no firm D call. The V end was cut by 5 bases, the J end by 0 bases, with 23 bases between. Germline V lookup: CDR1 SGHTA, CDR2 FQGNSA. CDR3 length: 19 amino acids. This CDR3 reads CASSPHQATLTVSGNTIYF. The CDR3 DNA reads as TGTGCCAGCAGCCCGCACCAGGCCACTCTTACCGTCTCTGGAAACACCATATATTTT. Looking up the rest from reference TRBV7-2 and TRBJ1-3 gives the full variable domain: GAGVSQSPSNKVTEKGKDVELRCDPISGHTALYWYRQSLGQGLEFLIYFQGNSAPDKSGLPSDRFSAERTGGSVSTLTIQRTQQEDSAVYLCASSPHQATLTVSGNTIYFGEGSWLTVV.

This sequence joins TRBV5-1 and TRBJ1-1; D is perhaps TRBD1 (5 bases). V was cut by 7 bases and J by 1 base, with 14 bases left in between. The CDR3 has 14 amino acids. CDR1 is SGHRS and CDR2 is YFSETQ in the germline V gene. This CDR3 reads CASSGVSGNTEAFF. CDR3 bases: TGCGCCAGCTCGGGGGTATCCGGGAACACTGAAGCTTTCTTT.

This clone was counted between two and nine times. V gene TRBV7-3 combines with J gene TRBJ1-2; 7 nucleotides align to TRBD1. The CDR3 totals 14 residues. Germline CDR1 is SGHTA and CDR2 is FQGTGA. V was clipped by 4 bases and J by 4 bases; unmatched bases: 6. DNA of the CDR3: TGTGCCAGCAGCTCACCGGGACAGCTCTATGGCTACACCTTC. This translates into CASSSPGQLYGYTF.

This rearrangement joins TRBV7-2 to TRBJ2-2, with D perhaps TRBD2 (5 bases). Per the germline V gene, CDR1 is SGHTA and CDR2 is FQGNSA. Between the trimmed V and J ends, which lost 5 bases and 4 bases, there was a span of 14 bases. The CDR3 contains 15 residues. The CDR3 sequence is CASSPRNRGTGELFF. DNA of the CDR3: TGTGCCAGCAGCCCTCGGAACCGGGGCACCGGGGAGCTGTTTTTT.

V and J are TRBV21-1 and TRBJ2-5; the D segment call TRBD1 is taken from the table without a DNA check. TRBV21-1 is given as a pseudogene. The length of the CDR3 is 13 residues. CDR3 sequence: CASSITVPKTQYF. CDR3 bases: TGTGCCAGCAGCATTACAGTTCCCAAGACCCAGTACTTC.

The chain employs TRBV7-2 and TRBJ1-1; D is possibly TRBD1 (5 bases). Trimming took off 1 base at V and 6 bases at J, with 9 bases between the two ends. The CDR3 length is 13 residues. Germline CDR1 reads SGHTA; CDR2 reads FQGNSA. The CDR3 DNA follows: TGTGCCAGCAGCTTAGGGTGGGGGGCTGAAGCTTTCTTT. Residues: CASSLGWGAEAFF.

This clone has just one count. The chain has TRBV12-5 and TRBJ2-3; 8 nucleotides line up with TRBD2. The germline V gene has CDR1 LGHNT and CDR2 FRNRAP. This CDR3 is built from 15 residues. Germline trimming cut 6 bases from V and 2 bases from J; bases unmatched to any gene: 7. DNA of the CDR3: TGTGCTAGTGGGAAATTAGCGGGGTTCACAGATACGCAGTATTTT. Encoded protein: CASGKLAGFTDTQYF.

This clone occurred once. The V call is TRBV5-4, the J call TRBJ1-1; a weak D match, TRBD1 (5 bases). Trimming took 4 bases from V and 1 from J, leaving 11 bases between them. This CDR3 contains 14 residues. Germline V lookup: CDR1 SGHNT, CDR2 YYREEE (reference sequence). The CDR3 nucleotides read TGTGCCAGCAGCCCGCCGGGGGGGAACACTGAAGCTTTCTTT. As protein: CASSPPGGNTEAFF.

This clone was recorded a few times. The gene calls are TRBV7-2 and TRBJ1-5; 7 bases are shared with TRBD1. Germline CDR1 reads SGHTA; CDR2 reads FQGNSA. V shed 3 bases, J shed 5 bases, and the junction held 4 bases outside the gene matches. CDR3 length: 14 amino acids. CDR3 region: CASSLGQFDQPQHF. CDR3 coding DNA: TGTGCCAGCAGCTTGGGACAGTTCGATCAGCCCCAGCATTTT.

The J gene is TRBJ1-4, the V gene TRBV5-5; weak D call: TRBD1 (6 bases). This CDR3 contains 14 residues. Germline V gene data show CDR1 as SGHKS and CDR2 as YYEKEE (reference sequence). V was trimmed by 7 bases and J by 8 bases, leaving 18 bases between them. The CDR3 reads CASGSTGLGEKLFF. CDR3 DNA sequence: TGTGCCAGCGGTTCCACAGGGCTGGGGGAAAAACTGTTTTTT.

The rearrangement links TRBV12-5 to TRBJ2-2; 11 bases are shared with TRBD2. Germline V gene lookup returns CDR1 LGHNT and CDR2 FRNRAP. The length of the CDR3 is 15 residues. J gave up 4 bases and V 2 bases, and 0 bases lay outside the gene matches. Here the CDR3 reads CASGLTSGGTGELFF. The CDR3 bases are TGTGCTAGTGGTTTGACTAGCGGGGGCACCGGGGAGCTGTTTTTT.

V usage is TRBV29-1 and J usage is TRBJ1-2; the match to TRBD1 covers 7 bases. Germline-derived CDR1 and CDR2 are SQVTM and ANQGSEA. CDR3 length equals 13 residues. Trimming cost V 6 bases and J 2 bases; bases outside gene matches: 6. CDR3 region: CSVAETGNYGYTF. CDR3 bases: TGCAGCGTGGCGGAGACAGGGAACTATGGCTACACCTTC.

This sequence joins TRBV19 and TRBJ1-1; D ambiguous. Germline V gene lookup returns CDR1 LNHDA and CDR2 SQIVND (reference sequence). The CDR3 totals 12 residues. V gave up 6 bases and J gave up 7 bases, with 12 bases separating them. The CDR3 region has the DNA TGTGCCAGTAGGTCCCTCCCGGGTGAAGCTTTCTTT. Protein product: CASRSLPGEAFF. Variable domain in full (rest from reference TRBV19 and TRBJ1-1): DGGITQSPKYLFRKEGQNVTLSCEQNLNHDAMYWYRQDPGQGLRLIYYSQIVNDFQKGDIAEGYSVSREKKESFPLTVTSAQKNPTAFYLCASRSLPGEAFFGQGTRLTVV.

This clone was observed a few times. CDR3 DNA: TGCAGCGCCGGACAGGCCTGGGAGGGCTACACCTTC. Translating it yields CSAGQAWEGYTF. The rearrangement links TRBV29-1 to TRBJ1-2; 7 nucleotides match TRBD1. Germline lookup yields CDR1 SQVTM and CDR2 ANQGSEA. The CDR3 is made up of 12 amino acids. Germline trimming cut 7 bases from V and 8 bases from J; bases unmatched to any gene: 10.

The chain combines TRBV3-1 (or the pseudogene TRBV3-2) with TRBJ1-3; D might be TRBD1 (5 bases). The CDR3 length is 17 residues. Germline V CDR1 and CDR2: LGHDT, YNNKEL (reference sequence). Trimming cost V 4 bases and J 1 base, with 17 bases left between them. The CDR3 spells CASSPFTAGSSGNTIYF. The CDR3 DNA reads TGTGCCAGCAGCCCCTTCACGGCAGGGTCATCTGGAAACACCATATATTTT.

The rearrangement uses TRBV24-1 and TRBJ2-6, with D possibly being TRBD1 (6 bases). The V gene lost 4 bases and the J gene lost 2 bases, with 14 bases spanning the gap. The CDR3 is made up of 17 amino acids. The germline gives CDR1 KGHDR, CDR2 SFDVKD. CDR3 protein: CATSDSAPGAGANVLTF. CDR3 bases: TGTGCCACCAGTGACTCCGCCCCAGGGGCTGGGGCCAACGTCCTGACTTTC.

This clone has just one count. J is TRBJ1-1 and V is TRBV2, with D hard to call. Germline V gives CDR1 SNHLY, CDR2 FYNNEI. Trimming shortened V by 8 bases and J by 1 base, and 11 bases separated the two germline ends. This CDR3 has 13 residues. The CDR3 protein is CASGLGRNTEAFF. CDR3 DNA: TGTGCCAGCGGCTTGGGCAGGAACACTGAAGCTTTCTTT.

The chain couples TRBV21-1 to TRBJ1-1; TRBD1 reflects the table's D call only, with no check against the DNA. TRBV21-1 is a documented pseudogene. The CDR3 runs 16 residues. CDR3 region: CASSAPGTGVNTEAFF. CDR3 in DNA: TGTGCCAGCAGCGCACCCGGGACAGGCGTAAACACTGAAGCTTTCTTT.

The chain combines TRBV6-1 with TRBJ1-5; 8 bases map to TRBD1. The ends lost 2 bases at V and 15 bases at J; junction bases unmatched: 3. The germline gives CDR1 MNHNS, CDR2 SASEGT. There are 11 residues in the CDR3. The CDR3 DNA reads as TGTGCCAGCAGTGAAAGACAGGGGACGCATTTT. Its translation: CASSERQGTHF.